These T cell receptor beta chains were read from a single sample in a study of blood T cells in healthy people across ages. TCRdb independently ran MiXCR on the 5' RACE reads; one entry per CDR3 protein. The table records some 670,000 distinct CDR3 sequences, 45% to 60% of them present only once. The sequenced sample consisted of blood. These TCRs come from a woman older than 75 in good health. CDR3s include the opening cysteine and the closing phenylalanine or tryptophan. The order of the fields is J gene, clone size, D gene, V gene, CDR3 protein, CDR3 DNA. The D gene is left open where the match is weak. Clone size, where shown, is once, few, many, or a class for clones that have expanded.

TRBJ2-1 few TRBD2 TRBV29-1 CSVEGTSGGVSYNEQFF TGCAGCGTTGAAGGGACTAGCGGGGGGGTCTCCTACAATGAGCAGTTCTTC
TRBJ2-5 NA NA TRBV30 CAWSVGKVGRYF TGTGCCTGGAGTGTCGGGAAGGTGGGGCGGTACTTC
TRBJ1-2 NA NA TRBV25-1 CASSPRDARSGYTF TGTGCCAGCAGTCCTCGGGACGCCAGGAGCGGCTACACCTTC
TRBJ2-3 NA NA TRBV28 CASTINTDTQYF TGTGCCAGCACCATAAACACAGATACGCAGTATTTT
TRBJ1-4 NA NA TRBV21-1 CASSIQGTNEKLFF TGTGCCAGCAGCATACAGGGGACTAATGAAAAACTGTTTTTT
TRBJ2-1 NA NA TRBV4-1 CASSQAGTPEQFF TGCGCCAGCAGCCAAGCCGGGACACCTGAGCAGTTCTTC
TRBJ2-1 NA TRBD2 TRBV20-1 CSARDRGGAIEQFF TGCAGTGCAAGAGACCGCGGGGGTGCAATTGAGCAGTTCTTC
TRBJ1-2 many NA TRBV20-1 CSARVGMDGYTF TGCAGTGCTAGAGTGGGCATGGATGGCTACACCTTC
TRBJ2-1 many NA TRBV20-1 CSAGKVRGANEQFF TGCAGTGCTGGGAAGGTCCGGGGGGCAAATGAGCAGTTCTTC
TRBJ2-1 many TRBD1 TRBV5-1 CASSLVAGGGNEQFF TGCGCCAGCAGCTTGGTGGCAGGGGGTGGGAATGAGCAGTTCTTC
TRBJ2-3 NA NA TRBV12-3/TRBV12-4 CASGRNRADTQYF TGTGCCAGCGGCCGGAACAGGGCAGATACGCAGTATTTT
TRBJ2-1 many NA TRBV2 CASSPTGSISYNEQFF TGTGCCAGCAGTCCTACAGGGTCGATCTCCTACAATGAGCAGTTCTTC
TRBJ2-6 NA TRBD1 TRBV7-9 CASSPDRGTGANVLTF TGTGCCAGCAGCCCGGACAGGGGGACTGGGGCCAACGTCCTGACTTTC
TRBJ2-2 once NA TRBV27 CASSLRDRPNTGELFF TGTGCCAGCAGTTTGCGTGACCGCCCGAACACCGGGGAGCTGTTTTTT
TRBJ2-3 once TRBD2 TRBV18 CASSPGLAGVGATQYF TGTGCCAGCTCACCCGGACTAGCGGGAGTTGGGGCTACGCAGTATTTT
TRBJ2-1 many NA TRBV7-7 CASSLVRGPNNEQFF TGTGCTAGCAGCTTAGTGCGGGGGCCGAACAATGAGCAGTTCTTC
TRBJ2-1 NA TRBD1 TRBV28 CASSSGTGGPREQFF TGTGCCAGCAGTTCGGGGACAGGGGGCCCGCGGGAGCAGTTCTTC
TRBJ2-2 few TRBD2 TRBV20-1 CSARLAGVSGELFF TGCAGTGCCCGACTAGCGGGAGTATCCGGGGAGCTGTTTTTT
TRBJ2-1 few TRBD1 TRBV2 CASSADRGRNEQFF TGTGCCAGCAGTGCTGACAGGGGCAGGAATGAGCAGTTCTTC
TRBJ2-7 many TRBD2 TRBV5-1 CASSSLPTGTSGKEQYF TGCGCCAGCAGCTCGCTTCCCACCGGGACTAGCGGAAAGGAGCAGTACTTC
TRBJ1-6 NA NA TRBV12-3/TRBV12-4 CASRPPGRNNSPLHF TGTGCCAGCAGACCCCCCGGACGGAATAATTCACCCCTCCACTTT
TRBJ1-5 many NA TRBV12-3/TRBV12-4 CASSSGLKMQPQHF TGTGCCAGCAGTTCCGGGCTGAAAATGCAGCCCCAGCATTTT
TRBJ2-5 many TRBD2 TRBV5-1 CASSGGTIQETQYF TGCGCCAGCAGCGGAGGGACTATACAAGAGACCCAGTACTTC
TRBJ2-1 NA TRBD2 TRBV11-2 CASRALAGVGNEQFF TGTGCCAGCAGGGCTCTAGCGGGGGTTGGGAATGAGCAGTTCTTC
TRBJ1-1 many TRBD1 TRBV7-3 CASSPGTGPPNEAFF TGTGCCAGCAGCCCGGGGACAGGGCCCCCCAATGAAGCTTTCTTT
TRBJ2-1 few TRBD1 TRBV9 CASSGQGSYNEQFF TGTGCCAGCAGCGGACAGGGGTCCTACAATGAGCAGTTCTTC
TRBJ2-5 NA NA TRBV9 CASSVAGGGASYNEQYF TGTGCCAGCAGCGTAGCTGGGGGGGGCGCCTCCTACAATGAGCAGTACTTC
TRBJ2-3 NA TRBD1 TRBV7-9 CASGLYRGTSTDTQYF TGTGCCAGCGGCTTATACAGGGGCACTAGCACAGATACGCAGTATTTT
TRBJ1-4 once NA TRBV29-1 CSVTPRASGEKLFF TGCAGCGTTACCCCACGAGCAAGCGGTGAAAAACTGTTTTTT
TRBJ2-7 many NA TRBV25-1 CASKWADSYEQYF TGTGCCAGCAAGTGGGCGGATTCCTACGAGCAGTACTTC
TRBJ2-1 many NA TRBV10-3 CAISESGLIYSGNEQFF TGTGCCATCAGTGAGTCAGGGCTTATTTACTCCGGCAATGAGCAGTTCTTC
TRBJ2-5 many TRBD2 TRBV12-3/TRBV12-4 CASSLGAGKETQYF TGTGCCAGCAGTTTAGGAGCGGGGAAAGAGACCCAGTACTTC
TRBJ2-4 many NA TRBV20-1 CSARDGQAYKNIQYF TGCAGTGCTAGAGATGGGCAGGCCTACAAAAACATTCAGTACTTC
TRBJ1-5 few NA TRBV3-1 CASSHGQGQPQHF TGTGCCAGCAGCCATGGTCAGGGTCAGCCCCAGCATTTT
TRBJ2-7 many TRBD1 TRBV25-1 CASRGQDRFEQYF TGTGCCAGCAGGGGACAGGACCGATTCGAGCAGTACTTC
TRBJ2-3 NA NA TRBV5-1 CASSFRGFSTDTQYF TGCGCCAGCAGCTTCCGGGGCTTTAGCACAGATACGCAGTATTTT
TRBJ2-1 NA NA TRBV5-1 CASSLVADYYNEQFF TGCGCCAGCAGCTTGGTCGCGGACTATTACAATGAGCAGTTCTTC
TRBJ1-1 NA NA TRBV29-1 CSVVRAGQEAFF TGCAGCGTTGTTAGGGCAGGGCAGGAAGCTTTCTTT
TRBJ2-2 NA NA TRBV5-1 CASGELGELFF TGCGCCAGCGGGGAACTCGGGGAGCTGTTTTTT
TRBJ2-1 NA TRBD2 TRBV12-3/TRBV12-4 CASSDSGTSNEQFF TGTGCCAGCAGTGATTCCGGGACTAGCAATGAGCAGTTCTTC
TRBJ2-7 NA NA TRBV12-3/TRBV12-4 CASSLGGFPDEQYF TGTGCCAGCAGTTTAGGGGGGTTTCCGGACGAGCAGTACTTC
TRBJ2-5 NA NA TRBV29-1 CSRASGAQETQYF TGCAGCCGCGCCAGCGGCGCCCAAGAGACCCAGTACTTC